This TCR beta chain was recorded in a study of blood T cell repertoires in COVID-19. Study overall: Sources were T cells, B-cell-depleted T cells, or PBMCs; the material itself was cDNA or gDNA.

Recruits, aged roughly 18 to 95 years, lived in 20 to 30 US areas. Participants' own reports of clinical history determined their cohort assignment. The data were produced by immunoSEQ multiplex PCR, yet TCRdb's version contains in-frame clones alone and is incomplete. The repertoire has around 200,000 clones, roughly nine tenths of them found once; the top ten carry 3% to 3.5%. The CDR3 has 16 amino acids. With V trimmed by 2 bases and J by 4 bases, 7 bases remained unmatched. Germline CDR1 and CDR2: SGHAT and FQNNGV. V usage is TRBV11-2 and J usage is TRBJ1-1; 10 bases are shared with TRBD1. The specimen was PBMCs or T cells enriched from blood (not recorded which). The sequence was collected from a woman between 45 and 65 years old in a cohort exposed to, infected with or recovered from COVID-19 (not recorded which). In nucleotides, the CDR3 is TGTGCCAGCAGCTTACTCCTAGGACAGGGGGTCACTGAAGCTTTCTTT. This codes for CASSLLLGQGVTEAFF.